This entry concerns a single TCR beta chain. What it binds is not known. The CDR3 is 13 amino acids. Germline values: CDR1 SGHAT, CDR2 FQNNGV. The V end was cut by 1 base, the J end by 4 bases, with 7 bases between. This record comes from a study of shared clonotypes between healthy human individuals. Sequencing was performed with immunoSEQ multiplex PCR; in TCRdb, only in-frame clones are kept and a portion is missing. The table has 550,000 to 850,000 clones, approximately 79% seen once; the top ten hold about 1.8%. Broader study findings: Clonotypes that were shared across a handful of donors made up around 5% of naive CD4 clonotypes.

This rearrangement joins TRBV11-2 to TRBJ1-1, with D perhaps TRBD1 (5 bases). Sequences were obtained from memory CD4+ T cells sorted from blood. Subset given: CD45RA-negative fraction. The receptor's source is a woman aged 25 to 39 in good health. CDR3 in amino acids: CASSLVGLTEAFF. CDR3 DNA: TGTGCCAGCAGCTTAGTGGGGCTCACTGAAGCTTTCTTT.